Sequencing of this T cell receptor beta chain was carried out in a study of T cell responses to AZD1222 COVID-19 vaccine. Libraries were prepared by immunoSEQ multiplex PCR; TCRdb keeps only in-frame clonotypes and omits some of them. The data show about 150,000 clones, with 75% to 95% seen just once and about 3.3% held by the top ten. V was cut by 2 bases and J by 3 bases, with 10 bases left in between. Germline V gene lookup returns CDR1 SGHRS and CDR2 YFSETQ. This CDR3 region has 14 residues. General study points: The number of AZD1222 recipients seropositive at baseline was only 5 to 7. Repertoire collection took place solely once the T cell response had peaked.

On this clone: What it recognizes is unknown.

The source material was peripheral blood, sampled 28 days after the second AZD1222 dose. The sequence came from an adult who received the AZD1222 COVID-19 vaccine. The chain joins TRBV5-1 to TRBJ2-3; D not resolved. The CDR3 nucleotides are TGCGCCAGCAGCTTCGTACAGCCGACAGATACGCAGTATTTT. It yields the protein CASSFVQPTDTQYF.